The 24 T cell receptor beta chains reported below all come from one sample, sequenced in a study of blood T cell repertoires in COVID-19. Method: immunoSEQ multiplex PCR; TCRdb's copy keeps in-frame clones and lacks some. Counted here are 55,000 to 80,000 clones, nearly 90% occurring once; the ten biggest clones make up about 9.2%. Input material: peripheral blood. These receptors were collected from an elderly man with acute or convalescent COVID-19.

The chain combines TRBV7-2 with TRBJ2-1; 7 bases are a match to TRBD2. V dropped 5 bases and J dropped 0; count of bases not matched to a gene: 4. Looked up from germline, CDR1 is SGHTA and CDR2 is FQGNSA. The CDR3 totals 15 residues. DNA for the CDR3: TGTGCCAGCAGCCCTCGGACTAGCTCCTACAATGAGCAGTTCTTC. Its translation: CASSPRTSSYNEQFF.

The chain couples TRBV5-6 to TRBJ2-3; 8 bases fit TRBD2. V was pared by 3 bases and J by 2 bases, with 11 bases of the junction left unmatched. The CDR3 consists of 17 residues. Per the germline V gene, CDR1 is SGHDT and CDR2 is YYEEEE. The CDR3 reads CASSSLQRRGVTDTQYF. The CDR3 DNA reads as TGTGCCAGCAGCTCCCTTCAACGGCGGGGGGTCACAGATACGCAGTATTTT.

The chain links TRBV3-1 (or the pseudogene TRBV3-2) to TRBJ2-1; 7 nucleotides agree with TRBD2. The trim removed 4 bases at V and 7 bases at J, leaving 10 bases unmatched. CDR3 length: 15 amino acids. The germline V gene has CDR1 LGHDT and CDR2 YNNKEL (reference sequence). This CDR3 is CASSRQPAGSNEQFF. The CDR3 DNA sequence: TGTGCCAGCAGCCGGCAGCCAGCGGGGTCGAATGAGCAGTTCTTC.

This chain uses TRBV27 with TRBJ2-3, with a weak D call TRBD2 (6 bases). This CDR3 comprises 15 residues. The V gene lost 2 bases and the J gene lost 4 bases, with 13 bases spanning the gap. CDR1 is MNHEY and CDR2 is SMNVEV in the germline V gene (reference sequence). CDR3 sequence (DNA): TGTGCCAGCAGTTTAAAGCCCGGGAGTGCAGATACGCAGTATTTT. As protein: CASSLKPGSADTQYF.

The gene calls are TRBV21-1 and TRBJ2-2; the DNA was not used to check the table's D call, TRBD2. TRBV21-1 corresponds to a pseudogene. The CDR3 runs 16 residues. The CDR3 reads CASSKEASGGAGELFF. As DNA, the CDR3 is TGTGCCAGCAGCAAAGAGGCTAGCGGGGGGGCCGGGGAGCTGTTTTTT.

This chain connects TRBV9 to TRBJ2-7; 8 bases fit TRBD2. Germline values: CDR1 SGDLS, CDR2 YYNGEE. The CDR3 has 15 residues. V lost 0 bases, J lost 0 bases, and 2 bases stayed unmatched. CDR3 in amino acids: CASSVAGGPSYEQYF. For the CDR3, the DNA is TGTGCCAGCAGCGTAGCGGGAGGGCCCTCCTACGAGCAGTACTTC.

V and J are TRBV15 and TRBJ1-1, with D perhaps matching TRBD1 (6 bases). V lost 6 bases and J lost 5, with 22 bases in between. CDR1 is LNHNV and CDR2 is YYDKDF in the germline V gene (reference sequence). This CDR3 has 16 amino acids. CDR3 loop: CATSLGDNSLGTEAFF. The CDR3 bases are TGTGCCACCAGTCTTGGGGACAACTCCCTGGGGACTGAAGCTTTCTTT.

The genes are TRBV19 and TRBJ2-1; 7 nucleotides agree with TRBD2. Germline V CDR1 and CDR2: LNHDA, SQIVND (reference sequence). Germline trimming cut 6 bases from V and 8 bases from J; bases unmatched to any gene: 4. The CDR3 has 12 amino acids. DNA of the CDR3: TGTGCCAGTAGCGGGGGGAGCGATGAGCAGTTCTTC. Translating gives CASSGGSDEQFF. The full variable domain, in which reference TRBV19 and TRBJ2-1 provide the parts outside the CDR3, is DGGITQSPKYLFRKEGQNVTLSCEQNLNHDAMYWYRQDPGQGLRLIYYSQIVNDFQKGDIAEGYSVSREKKESFPLTVTSAQKNPTAFYLCASSGGSDEQFFGPGTRLTVL.

V gene TRBV5-4 combines with J gene TRBJ1-6, with 12 bases aligning to TRBD1. The V gene end was trimmed by 4 bases and the J gene end by 10 bases; junction bases not matched to a gene: 6. Germline V CDR1 and CDR2: SGHNT, YYREEE (reference sequence). This CDR3 spans 15 amino acids. Here the CDR3 DNA reads TGTGCCAGCAGCGGGGACAGGGGGCGGGAGTCACCCCTCCACTTT. Amino acid sequence: CASSGDRGRESPLHF.

This clone was seen once. J is TRBJ2-1 and V is TRBV14; D ambiguous. Between the trimmed V and J ends, which lost 9 bases and 8 bases, there was a span of 14 bases. This CDR3 has 12 residues. Germline V gives CDR1 SGHDN, CDR2 FVKESK. The CDR3 sequence: CARPGGNDEQFF. The DNA for the CDR3 is TGTGCCAGACCCGGCGGCAACGATGAGCAGTTCTTC.

The V call is TRBV20-1, the J call TRBJ2-1, with 10 bases that match TRBD2. V dropped 3 bases and J dropped 6; count of bases not matched to a gene: 2. The V gene's germline CDR1 is DFQATT and CDR2 SNEGSKA (reference sequence). This CDR3 is 13 amino acids long. The CDR3 DNA sequence: TGCAGTGCTAGTAGCGGGAGGTTCAATGAGCAGTTCTTC. The encoded protein is CSASSGRFNEQFF.

This chain connects TRBV3-1 (or the pseudogene TRBV3-2) to TRBJ1-6; the D gene is possibly TRBD1 (5 bases). Between the trimmed V and J ends, which lost 1 base and 7 bases, there was a span of 11 bases. This CDR3 has 15 amino acids. Germline CDR1 reads LGHDT; CDR2 reads YNNKEL (reference sequence). This chain's CDR3 is CASSQGAGKNSPLHF. CDR3 bases: TGTGCCAGCAGCCAAGGCGCAGGGAAGAATTCACCCCTCCACTTT.

This clone was picked up one time. The chain carries TRBV28 and TRBJ1-5; 10 positions match TRBD1. This CDR3 has 15 residues. Losses at the gene ends were 6 bases for V and 10 bases for J; bases not matched to a gene: 12. Germline-derived CDR1 and CDR2 are MDHEN and SYDVKM. For the CDR3, the DNA is TGTGCCAGCAGCTCAGGGACAGGGGACGACTTTCCCCAGCATTTT. Protein: CASSSGTGDDFPQHF. The entire variable domain, with the rest obtained from reference TRBV28 and TRBJ1-5, is as follows: DVKVTQSSRYLVKRTGEKVFLECVQDMDHENMFWYRQDPGLGLRLIYFSYDVKMKEKGDIPEGYSVSREKKERFSLILESASTNQTSMYLCASSSGTGDDFPQHFGDGTRLSIL.

The rearrangement uses TRBV2 and TRBJ1-3; no definite D call. CDR1 is SNHLY, CDR2 FYNNEI, per germline. The CDR3 is 13 residues long. The germline V and J ends were trimmed by 4 bases and 10 bases, with 14 bases remaining between them. CDR3 in DNA: TGTGCCAGCAGTGTAGGGAAGACTAGGACCATATATTTT. It specifies CASSVGKTRTIYF.

The V call is TRBV2, the J call TRBJ1-3; maybe TRBD1 (5 bases). This CDR3 has 15 amino acids. Germline CDR1 and CDR2: SNHLY and FYNNEI. With 4 bases removed from V and 0 bases from J, the gap between germline ends came to 10 bases. The DNA for the CDR3 is TGTGCCAGCAGTGGAAGGGGTCACTCTGGAAACACCATATATTTT. Translation gives CASSGRGHSGNTIYF.

The chain carries TRBV18 and TRBJ2-3; D uncertain. V was cut by 3 bases and J by 5 bases, with 15 bases left in between. CDR1 is KGHSH, CDR2 LQKENI, per germline. This CDR3 has 15 amino acids. This chain's CDR3 is CASSPPQAAGDTQYF. The CDR3 DNA sequence: TGTGCCAGCTCACCCCCTCAGGCCGCAGGAGATACGCAGTATTTT.

V and J are TRBV4-1 and TRBJ2-1; 7 nucleotides agree with TRBD2. The length of the CDR3 is 18 residues. Germline V CDR1 and CDR2: MGHRA, YSYEKL. The trim removed 0 bases at V and 0 bases at J, leaving 8 bases unmatched. The CDR3 region is CASSQEASGVSSYNEQFF. The CDR3 DNA follows: TGCGCCAGCAGCCAAGAGGCTAGCGGAGTGTCCTCCTACAATGAGCAGTTCTTC.

J is TRBJ1-2 and V is TRBV10-1; tentative D call: TRBD1 (5 bases). Germline V gene data show CDR1 as WNHNN and CDR2 as SYGVQD (reference sequence). V shed 8 bases and J shed 0 bases, with 22 bases lying between them. There are 17 residues in the CDR3. CDR3 DNA sequence: TGCGCCAGCGGGTATCGGGGGGTAGTTTACGCTAACTATGGCTACACCTTC. Translating gives CASGYRGVVYANYGYTF.

This chain uses TRBV5-4 with TRBJ1-5; 10 nucleotides agree with TRBD1. The germline V gene encodes CDR1 SGHNT and CDR2 YYREEE (reference sequence). There are 17 residues in the CDR3. After removal of 2 bases from V and 3 bases from J, the junction contained 8 bases not matched to a gene. CDR3 coding DNA: TGTGCCAGCAGCTTAGGTGGGGGACAGGGGCTCAATCAGCCCCAGCATTTT. Its protein is CASSLGGGQGLNQPQHF.

This chain joins TRBV19 and TRBJ1-4, with TRBD1 matching over 10 bases. Per germline, CDR1 LNHDA and CDR2 SQIVND (reference sequence). Trimming took 4 bases from V and 7 from J; bases not matched to a gene: 9. This CDR3 is 16 amino acids long. The CDR3 region has the DNA TGTGCCAGTAGTAAAACCGGGACAGGGGTTTTTGAAAAACTGTTTTTT. Translation gives CASSKTGTGVFEKLFF.

The chain couples TRBV7-9 to TRBJ2-5, with a weak D call TRBD2 (6 bases). There are 16 residues in the CDR3. Trimming took 5 bases from V and 1 from J, leaving 17 bases between them. Germline CDR1 is SEHNR and CDR2 is FQNEAQ (reference sequence). DNA of the CDR3: TGTGCCAGCAGCCCCCCCTCCGTAGCGGTCCAAGAGACCCAGTACTTC. This sequence encodes CASSPPSVAVQETQYF.

This clone occurred once. This chain links TRBV7-9 with TRBJ1-1; possibly TRBD1 for D (5 bases). The V and J ends lost 5 bases and 6 bases respectively, with 13 bases between them. The CDR3 consists of 13 residues. Per germline, CDR1 SEHNR and CDR2 FQNEAQ (reference sequence). The CDR3 sequence is CASSPTVDAEAFF. CDR3 nucleotides: TGTGCCAGCAGCCCGACAGTCGACGCTGAAGCTTTCTTT.

With regard to this clone: One junction end disagrees with the germline gene, perhaps due to a read error. The chain carries TRBV7-9 and TRBJ1-3, with no clear D. Germline-derived CDR1 and CDR2 are SEHNR and FQNEAQ (reference sequence). This CDR3 has 13 residues. The CDR3 nucleotides are TGTGCCAGCAGCCTTTCCCAGGAGGCCATAGGGAATTTT. Residues: CASSLSQEAIGNF.

The chain couples TRBV5-8 to TRBJ2-1, with D perhaps matching TRBD2 (5 bases). The CDR3 loop spans 13 amino acids. V was pared by 4 bases and J by 2 bases, with 7 bases between. Germline CDR1 and CDR2: SGHTS and YDEGEE. The chain's CDR3 is CASSTGTYNEQFF. DNA of the CDR3: TGTGCCAGCAGCACCGGGACCTACAATGAGCAGTTCTTC.